One sample yielded the 16 T cell receptor beta chains listed below, sequenced in a study of blood T cell repertoires in COVID-19. Sequenced by immunoSEQ multiplex PCR; TCRdb stores in-frame clones only, minus some. The sample lists over 200,000 clones, about 90% occurring once. Sequenced material: peripheral blood. Source of these receptors: a man aged 35 to 55 with active or convalescent COVID-19.

V and J are TRBV15 and TRBJ1-2, with D unresolved. CDR3 length: 15 amino acids. Germline V gives CDR1 LNHNV, CDR2 YYDKDF (reference sequence). With 0 bases removed from V and 6 bases from J, the gap between germline ends came to 14 bases. The CDR3 bases are TGTGCCACCAGCAGAGAGAGGGATGCGGATGATGGCTACACCTTC. Protein product: CATSRERDADDGYTF.

The J gene is TRBJ2-2, the V gene TRBV5-4; 9 bases match TRBD1. The germline V gene has CDR1 SGHNT and CDR2 YYREEE (reference sequence). V lost 4 bases and J lost 5; bases outside the gene matches: 18. This CDR3 spans 19 amino acids. CDR3 protein: CASSPRVTTGGVRTGELFF. In DNA form, the CDR3 reads TGTGCCAGCAGCCCCAGGGTAACAACAGGGGGCGTAAGGACCGGGGAGCTGTTTTTT.

This clone was observed once. The chain couples TRBV19 to TRBJ2-7; TRBD2 is a possible D gene (5 bases). The V gene lost 10 bases and the J gene lost 6 bases, with 13 bases spanning the gap. This CDR3 is 11 amino acids long. Per the germline V gene, CDR1 is LNHDA and CDR2 is SQIVND (reference sequence). In DNA form, the CDR3 reads TGTGCCACCACCCTAGCCTCCGAGCAGTACTTC. Protein product: CATTLASEQYF. The full variable domain, in which reference TRBV19 and TRBJ2-7 provide the parts outside the CDR3, is DGGITQSPKYLFRKEGQNVTLSCEQNLNHDAMYWYRQDPGQGLRLIYYSQIVNDFQKGDIAEGYSVSREKKESFPLTVTSAQKNPTAFYLCATTLASEQYFGPGTRLTVT.

The gene calls are TRBV7-3 and TRBJ2-1; 10 bases map to TRBD2. V was pared by 5 bases and J by 8 bases, with 12 bases of the junction left unmatched. Germline values: CDR1 SGHTA, CDR2 FQGTGA. The CDR3 has 16 amino acids. CDR3 in amino acids: CASSPRASGSWDEQFF. CDR3 DNA: TGTGCCAGCAGCCCAAGGGCTAGCGGGAGCTGGGATGAGCAGTTCTTC.

V usage is TRBV4-1 and J usage is TRBJ2-7, with TRBD2 as a possible D gene (7 bases). Per germline, CDR1 MGHRA and CDR2 YSYEKL. Trimming removed 3 bases at V and 0 bases at J, with 24 bases between. The CDR3 contains 19 residues. DNA for the CDR3: TGCGCCAGCAGCCACCCTCGCACAGGGAGGGAGATGAGCTCCTACGAGCAGTACTTC. This encodes CASSHPRTGREMSSYEQYF.

The chain uses TRBV24-1 and TRBJ2-7, with D possibly TRBD2 on 7 matching bases. Germline loops: CDR1 KGHDR, CDR2 SFDVKD. V was clipped by 6 bases and J by 2 bases, with 13 bases between them. CDR3 length equals 14 residues. The CDR3 loop is CATSTGGSPYEQYF. The DNA of the CDR3 is TGTGCCACCAGTACGGGGGGCTCCCCCTACGAGCAGTACTTC.

This clone was counted between two and nine times. The chain joins TRBV19 to TRBJ1-2; maybe TRBD1 (5 bases). V lost 9 bases, J lost 7 bases, and 18 bases lay in between. Germline-derived CDR1 and CDR2 are LNHDA and SQIVND (reference sequence). The CDR3 has 13 residues. CDR3 sequence reads: CASRQPSGVGYTF. The CDR3 nucleotides read TGTGCCAGCCGACAGCCTAGTGGCGTTGGCTACACCTTC.

This clone has more than one count but fewer than ten. V usage is TRBV5-1 and J usage is TRBJ2-5; 15 bases are a match to TRBD2. V was clipped by 4 bases and J by 4 bases; unmatched bases: 8. The CDR3 runs 17 residues. Per germline, CDR1 SGHRS and CDR2 YFSETQ. This CDR3 reads CASSRGLAGGAGETQYF. CDR3 DNA: TGCGCCAGCAGCAGGGGACTAGCGGGAGGCGCGGGAGAGACCCAGTACTTC.

Concerning this clone: Compared with germline, one end of the junction differs, possibly owing to a read error. J is TRBJ1-3 and V is TRBV10-1; unclear D gene. CDR1 and CDR2 (germline): WNHNN, SYGVQD (reference sequence). CDR3 length: 11 amino acids. The CDR3 region has the DNA TGCGCCAGCAGTGCGGGAAGCACCATATATTTT. It encodes CASSAGSTIYF.

The V and J genes are TRBV7-7 and TRBJ2-5, with TRBD2 identical over 10 bases. Trimming cost V 2 bases and J 1 base; bases outside gene matches: 4. The germline gives CDR1 SSHAT, CDR2 FNYEAQ (reference sequence). The CDR3 sequence is 16 residues long. The CDR3 sequence: CASSLQAGGPQETQYF. The CDR3 nucleotides read TGTGCCAGCAGCTTACAAGCGGGGGGGCCCCAAGAGACCCAGTACTTC.

This clone was seen once. This sequence joins TRBV9 and TRBJ1-6; 9 bases match TRBD1. The trim removed 3 bases at V and 8 bases at J, leaving 6 bases unmatched. This CDR3 contains 15 residues. Germline V lookup: CDR1 SGDLS, CDR2 YYNGEE. CDR3 loop: CASSGGQGEDSPLHF. CDR3 DNA: TGTGCCAGCAGCGGGGGACAGGGAGAGGATTCACCCCTCCACTTT. Full variable domain (outside the CDR3, taken from reference TRBV9 and TRBJ1-6): DSGVTQTPKHLITATGQRVTLRCSPRSGDLSVYWYQQSLDQGLQFLIQYYNGEERAKGNILERFSAQQFPDLHSELNLSSLELGDSALYFCASSGGQGEDSPLHFGNGTRLTVT.

This clone was detected only a few times. The chain couples TRBV20-1 to TRBJ1-6; unclear D gene. With 3 bases removed from V and 0 bases from J, the gap between germline ends came to 9 bases. Germline V gene data show CDR1 as DFQATT and CDR2 as SNEGSKA (reference sequence). There are 15 residues in the CDR3. CDR3 bases: TGCAGTGCTAGTGGTTGGAGCTCCTATAATTCACCCCTCCACTTT. Translating gives CSASGWSSYNSPLHF.

The chain combines TRBV11-2 with TRBJ2-5; D might be TRBD2 (6 bases). The CDR3 runs 16 residues. V was pared by 0 bases and J by 5 bases, with 16 bases between. CDR1 SGHAT and CDR2 FQNNGV come from the germline V gene. DNA for the CDR3: TGTGCCAGCAGCTTAGATTACGGGGGAATAGGGGAGACCCAGTACTTC. Its protein product is CASSLDYGGIGETQYF.

The chain couples TRBV11-3 to TRBJ2-1; TRBD1 agrees at 9 bases. The junction had 6 bases not matched to a gene; V was cut back by 0 bases and J by 9 bases. This CDR3 contains 15 residues. In germline, CDR1 is SGHNT, CDR2 YENEEA. CDR3: CASSLDDGTGCEQFF. CDR3 nucleotides: TGTGCCAGCAGCTTAGACGATGGGACAGGGTGTGAGCAGTTCTTC.

This chain joins TRBV9 and TRBJ1-1; possibly TRBD1 for D (5 bases). Germline-derived CDR1 and CDR2 are SGDLS and YYNGEE. V lost 3 bases, J lost 4 bases, and 13 bases lay in between. There are 14 residues in the CDR3. The CDR3 spells CASSAPDSFTEAFF. The CDR3 DNA reads TGTGCCAGCAGCGCGCCTGACAGTTTCACTGAAGCTTTCTTT.

This chain connects TRBV7-9 to TRBJ2-2, with 8 positions matching TRBD1. The length of the CDR3 is 17 residues. V was pared by 3 bases and J by 0 bases, with 6 bases of the junction left unmatched. Germline CDR1 SEHNR, CDR2 FQNEAQ (reference sequence). The CDR3 DNA reads TGTGCCAGCAGCTTCGGGTCGGGACAGGCGAACACCGGGGAGCTGTTTTTT. Translating it yields CASSFGSGQANTGELFF.